Listed here are 20 T cell receptor beta chains from one sample, sequenced in a study of blood T cell repertoires in COVID-19. The assay was immunoSEQ multiplex PCR, and TCRdb's table has in-frame clones only and misses some. This sample has over 200,000 clones, with 88% found just once. Specimen: peripheral blood. The receptors here all came from a man aged 55-75 years who had recovered from COVID-19.

The chain is built from TRBV4-2 and TRBJ2-3; TRBD2 agrees at 14 bases. This CDR3 spans 21 amino acids. Trimming removed 2 bases from V and 3 bases from J; junction bases left unmatched: 16. In germline, CDR1 is LGHNA, CDR2 YNFKEQ. CDR3: CASSQSPRLAGGLRSTDTQYF. DNA of the CDR3: TGTGCCAGCAGCCAATCCCCAAGACTAGCGGGGGGGTTACGGTCGACAGATACGCAGTATTTT.

This chain joins TRBV19 and TRBJ2-6; TRBD1 might be the D (6 bases). There are 17 residues in the CDR3. Trimming removed 5 bases at V and 2 bases at J, with 16 bases between. Per the germline V gene, CDR1 is LNHDA and CDR2 is SQIVND (reference sequence). Here the CDR3 reads CASSLRVTGAGANVLTF. The CDR3 nucleotides are TGTGCCAGTAGTCTCCGGGTGACAGGAGCTGGGGCCAACGTCCTGACTTTC.

The chain combines TRBV5-1 with TRBJ1-2, with D unclear. Deletions cut 0 bases from V and 4 bases from J, with 13 bases between. Germline V CDR1 and CDR2: SGHRS, YFSETQ. The CDR3 runs to 15 residues. Here the CDR3 reads CASSLEGAASYGYTF. CDR3 nucleotides: TGCGCCAGCAGCTTGGAAGGCGCGGCCTCCTATGGCTACACCTTC.

V usage is TRBV7-3 and J usage is TRBJ2-3, with 15 bases fitting TRBD2. With 4 bases clipped from V and 4 bases from J, the junction kept 6 bases outside the gene matches. This CDR3 spans 17 amino acids. The germline V gene has CDR1 SGHTA and CDR2 FQGTGA. The CDR3 protein is CASSSGLAGGPADTQYF. The CDR3 region has the DNA TGTGCCAGCAGCTCAGGACTAGCGGGGGGGCCGGCAGATACGCAGTATTTT.

V is TRBV20-1 and J is TRBJ1-2; 7 bases map to TRBD1. With V trimmed by 3 bases and J by 8 bases, 9 bases remained unmatched. The CDR3 loop spans 13 amino acids. Looked up from germline, CDR1 is DFQATT and CDR2 is SNEGSKA (reference sequence). The CDR3 here is CSASLTGVRGYTF. CDR3 coding DNA: TGCAGTGCTAGTCTCACAGGGGTTCGAGGCTACACCTTC.

This clone occurred a few times. This rearrangement joins TRBV11-2 to TRBJ1-2, with D possibly being TRBD1 (5 bases). V lost 4 bases to trimming and J lost 8 bases, with 20 bases between them. The V gene's germline CDR1 is SGHAT and CDR2 FQNNGV. There are 15 residues in the CDR3. CDR3 DNA sequence: TGTGCCAGCAGCTCTATGGGCTTGGGGCTGGAGGGCTACACCTTC. Translation gives CASSSMGLGLEGYTF.

Here the CDR3 DNA reads TGTGCCAGCAGCGTACGGGGGGCCCAGGATACGCAGTATTTT. Translation gives CASSVRGAQDTQYF. This sequence joins TRBV9 and TRBJ2-3; the D gene is possibly TRBD2 (7 bases). Looked up from germline, CDR1 is SGDLS and CDR2 is YYNGEE. With 1 base removed from V and 6 bases from J, the gap between germline ends came to 12 bases. CDR3 size: 14 residues.

The chain joins TRBV19 to TRBJ2-7; D perhaps matches TRBD2 (5 bases). Germline CDR1 LNHDA, CDR2 SQIVND (reference sequence). V was shortened by 8 bases and J by 1 base, with 18 bases between the two germline ends. The CDR3 runs to 15 residues. The CDR3 bases are TGTGCCAGTTCTCCAGGACTCATTGGTTCCTACGAGCAGTACTTC. Its protein is CASSPGLIGSYEQYF.

This sequence joins TRBV11-2 and TRBJ2-1; the match to TRBD1 covers 10 bases. Germline-derived CDR1 and CDR2 are SGHAT and FQNNGV. Unmatched junction bases numbered 8, after V lost 5 bases and J lost 7 bases. The CDR3 sequence is 15 residues long. This CDR3 is CASSLPGQGQNEQFF. In DNA, the CDR3 is TGTGCCAGCAGCCTCCCGGGACAGGGGCAAAATGAGCAGTTCTTC.

The table lists this clone with a count of one. V gene TRBV3-1 (or the pseudogene TRBV3-2) combines with J gene TRBJ2-1; 13 bases are a match to TRBD2. Germline V gives CDR1 LGHDT, CDR2 YNNKEL (reference sequence). V shed 1 base, J shed 2 bases, and the junction held 5 bases outside the gene matches. This CDR3 is built from 18 residues. CDR3 in amino acids: CASSQALAGGPTYNEQFF. The CDR3 DNA sequence: TGTGCCAGCAGCCAAGCACTAGCGGGGGGGCCTACCTACAATGAGCAGTTCTTC.

The V call is TRBV6-5, the J call TRBJ2-1, with D unclear. The CDR3 has 15 residues. Trimming removed 4 bases from V and 5 bases from J, with 15 bases in between. Germline CDR1 and CDR2: MNHEY and SVGAGI. CDR3 amino acids: CASSSPALDDNEQFF. The CDR3 coding sequence is TGTGCCAGCAGTTCCCCCGCCCTAGATGACAATGAGCAGTTCTTC.

This chain uses TRBV7-3 with TRBJ1-1; TRBD1 agrees at 7 bases. The germline gives CDR1 SGHTA, CDR2 FQGTGA. Trimming cost V 5 bases and J 1 base; bases outside gene matches: 7. The CDR3 loop spans 15 amino acids. Here the CDR3 DNA reads TGTGCCAGCAGCACGAAACAGGGGAAGAACACTGAAGCTTTCTTT. Amino acids: CASSTKQGKNTEAFF.

The chain recombines TRBV6-5 with TRBJ2-2; the D is unclear. Germline V gene lookup returns CDR1 MNHEY and CDR2 SVGAGI. V was pared by 1 base and J by 0 bases, with 3 bases between. CDR3 length: 14 residues. The CDR3: CASSYFTNTGELFF. CDR3 DNA sequence: TGTGCCAGCAGTTACTTTACGAACACCGGGGAGCTGTTTTTT.

V usage is TRBV4-2 and J usage is TRBJ1-1, with TRBD1 as a possible D gene (5 bases). CDR1 and CDR2 (germline): LGHNA, YNFKEQ. CDR3 length equals 14 residues. Trimming cost V 4 bases and J 0 bases, with 9 bases left between them. DNA for the CDR3: TGTGCCAGCAGCCCAAGACAGTTGAACACTGAAGCTTTCTTT. Protein product: CASSPRQLNTEAFF.

This chain uses TRBV6-5 with TRBJ2-1, with D uncertain. V gave up 8 bases and J gave up 0 bases, with 11 bases separating them. CDR1 is MNHEY and CDR2 is SVGAGI in the germline V gene. The CDR3 runs 14 residues. In nucleotides, the CDR3 is TGTGCCAGCCGCCTGACAAGCTCCTACAATGAGCAGTTCTTC. Translation gives CASRLTSSYNEQFF.

V is TRBV7-3 and J is TRBJ2-3; 8 positions match TRBD1. V trimming: 5 bases; J trimming: 5 bases; junction bases outside the gene matches: 9. Germline assignment: CDR1 SGHTA and CDR2 FQGTGA. The CDR3 covers 15 residues. CDR3 loop: CASSPRTGKLDTQYF. The CDR3 nucleotides are TGTGCCAGCAGCCCCAGGACAGGGAAACTAGATACGCAGTATTTT.

The chain has TRBV13 and TRBJ1-1; tentative D call: TRBD1 (5 bases). The V gene's germline CDR1 is PRHDT and CDR2 FYEKMQ (reference sequence). V gave up 0 bases and J gave up 0 bases, with 11 bases separating them. CDR3 length: 16 residues. The CDR3: CASSLGLGGVNTEAFF. The DNA of the CDR3 is TGTGCCAGCAGCTTAGGCCTTGGAGGGGTGAACACTGAAGCTTTCTTT.

CDR3 in amino acids: CASGLGQGPRETQYF. In DNA, the CDR3 is TGTGCTAGTGGTTTGGGACAGGGTCCCAGGGAGACCCAGTACTTC. The chain carries TRBV12-5 and TRBJ2-5; 7 bases align to TRBD1. The V gene's germline CDR1 is LGHNT and CDR2 FRNRAP. CDR3 length equals 15 residues. V shed 1 base, J shed 5 bases, and the junction held 7 bases outside the gene matches.

This chain uses TRBV25-1 with TRBJ2-7; 8 bases align to TRBD2. The CDR3 is made up of 14 amino acids. V was clipped by 3 bases and J by 5 bases; unmatched bases: 6. The germline V gene has CDR1 MGHDK and CDR2 SYGVNS. The DNA of the CDR3 is TGTGCCAGCAGTGATTCGGGGGGGCTCCACGAGCAGTACTTC. Translation gives CASSDSGGLHEQYF.

The CDR3 reads CASSLRATGLSSYEQYF. For the CDR3, the DNA is TGTGCCAGCAGTTTACGAGCGACAGGCCTCAGCTCCTACGAGCAGTACTTC. This chain uses TRBV27 with TRBJ2-7; tentative D call: TRBD1 (6 bases). The V and J ends lost 2 bases and 0 bases respectively, with 17 bases between them. Per germline, CDR1 MNHEY and CDR2 SMNVEV (reference sequence). The CDR3 is made up of 17 amino acids.